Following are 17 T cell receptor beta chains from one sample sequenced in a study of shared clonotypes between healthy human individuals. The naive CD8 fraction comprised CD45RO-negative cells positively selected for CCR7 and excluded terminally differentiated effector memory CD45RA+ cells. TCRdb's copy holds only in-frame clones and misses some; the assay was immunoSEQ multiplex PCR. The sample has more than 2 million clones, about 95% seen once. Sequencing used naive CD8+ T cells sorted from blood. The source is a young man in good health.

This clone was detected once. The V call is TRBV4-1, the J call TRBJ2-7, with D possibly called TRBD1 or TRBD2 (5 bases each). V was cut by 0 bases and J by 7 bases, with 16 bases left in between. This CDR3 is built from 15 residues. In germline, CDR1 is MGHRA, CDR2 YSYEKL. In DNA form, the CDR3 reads TGCGCCAGCAGCCAAGAAGGGACGGGTTTTCTTGAGCAGTACTTC. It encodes CASSQEGTGFLEQYF.

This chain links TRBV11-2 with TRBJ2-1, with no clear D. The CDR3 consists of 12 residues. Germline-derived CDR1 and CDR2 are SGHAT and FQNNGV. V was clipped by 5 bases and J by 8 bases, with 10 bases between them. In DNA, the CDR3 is TGTGCCAGCAGCCTCCGCTATGATGAGCAGTTCTTC. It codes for CASSLRYDEQFF.

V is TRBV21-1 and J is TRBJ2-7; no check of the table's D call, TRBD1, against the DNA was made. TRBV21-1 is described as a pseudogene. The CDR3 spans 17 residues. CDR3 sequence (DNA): TGTGCCAGCATCAGCTGGTTCTCCGGGACACAATCCTACGAGCAGTACTTC. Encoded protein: CASISWFSGTQSYEQYF.

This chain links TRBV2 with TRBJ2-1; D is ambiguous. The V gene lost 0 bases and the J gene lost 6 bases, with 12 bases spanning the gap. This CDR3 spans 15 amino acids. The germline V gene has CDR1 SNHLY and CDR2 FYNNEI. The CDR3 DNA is TGTGCCAGCAGTGAAGCGAACGTCCCGACCAATGAGCAGTTCTTC. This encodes CASSEANVPTNEQFF.

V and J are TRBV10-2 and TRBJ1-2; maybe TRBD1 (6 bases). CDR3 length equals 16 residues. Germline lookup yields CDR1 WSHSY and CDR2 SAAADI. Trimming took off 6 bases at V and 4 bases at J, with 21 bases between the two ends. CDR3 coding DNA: TGCGCCAGCAGCTTTTCAGGGGCGACCGACCTCTATGGCTACACCTTC. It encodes CASSFSGATDLYGYTF.

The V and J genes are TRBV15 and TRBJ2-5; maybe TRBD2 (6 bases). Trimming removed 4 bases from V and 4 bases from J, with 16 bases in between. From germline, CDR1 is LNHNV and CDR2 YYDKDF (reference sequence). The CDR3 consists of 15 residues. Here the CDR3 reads CATSTGTGGVETQYF. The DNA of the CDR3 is TGTGCCACCAGCACCGGTACCGGGGGAGTAGAGACCCAGTACTTC.

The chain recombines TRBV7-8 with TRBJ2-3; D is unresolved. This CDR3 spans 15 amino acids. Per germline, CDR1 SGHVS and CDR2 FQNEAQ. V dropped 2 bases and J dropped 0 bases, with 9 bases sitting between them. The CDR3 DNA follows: TGTGCCAGCAGCTTAAGGGCAGGAAGCACAGATACGCAGTATTTT. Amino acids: CASSLRAGSTDTQYF.

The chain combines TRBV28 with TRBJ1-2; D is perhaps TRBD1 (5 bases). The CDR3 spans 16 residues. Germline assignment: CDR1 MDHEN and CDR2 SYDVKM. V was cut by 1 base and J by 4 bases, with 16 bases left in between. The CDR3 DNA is TGTGCCAGCAGTTTATTCGGGGACCTCCGTAGCTATGGCTACACCTTC. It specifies CASSLFGDLRSYGYTF.

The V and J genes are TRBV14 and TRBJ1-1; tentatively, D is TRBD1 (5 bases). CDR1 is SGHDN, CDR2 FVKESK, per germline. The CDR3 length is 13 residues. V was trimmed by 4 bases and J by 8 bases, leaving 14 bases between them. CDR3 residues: CASSLTGGGEAFF. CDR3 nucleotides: TGTGCCAGCAGCCTCACAGGCGGGGGAGAAGCTTTCTTT.

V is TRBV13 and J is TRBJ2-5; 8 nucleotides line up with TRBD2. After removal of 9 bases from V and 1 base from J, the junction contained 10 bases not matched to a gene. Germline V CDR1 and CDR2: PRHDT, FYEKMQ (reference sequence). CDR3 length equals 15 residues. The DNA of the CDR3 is TGTGCCAGTAAATTAGCGGGGAACCTCCAAGAGACCCAGTACTTC. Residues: CASKLAGNLQETQYF.

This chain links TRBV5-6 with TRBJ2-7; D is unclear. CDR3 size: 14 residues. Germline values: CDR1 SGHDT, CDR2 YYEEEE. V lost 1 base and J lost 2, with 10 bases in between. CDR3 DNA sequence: TGTGCCAGCAGCTTGTCAGCGTCTCCCTACGAGCAGTACTTC. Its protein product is CASSLSASPYEQYF.

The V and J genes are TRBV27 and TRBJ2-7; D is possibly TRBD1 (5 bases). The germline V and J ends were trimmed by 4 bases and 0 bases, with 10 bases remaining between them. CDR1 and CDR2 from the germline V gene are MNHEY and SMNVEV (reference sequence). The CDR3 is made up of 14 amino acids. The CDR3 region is CASSSHDSSYEQYF. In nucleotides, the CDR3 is TGTGCCAGCAGTTCCCATGACAGCTCCTACGAGCAGTACTTC.

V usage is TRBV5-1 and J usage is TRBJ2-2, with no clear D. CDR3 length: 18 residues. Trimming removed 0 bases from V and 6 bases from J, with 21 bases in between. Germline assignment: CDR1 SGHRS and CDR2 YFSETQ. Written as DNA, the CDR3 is TGCGCCAGCAGCTTGGCCAGAGGTGGATGGGCCGGGTCCGGGGAGCTGTTTTTT. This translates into CASSLARGGWAGSGELFF.

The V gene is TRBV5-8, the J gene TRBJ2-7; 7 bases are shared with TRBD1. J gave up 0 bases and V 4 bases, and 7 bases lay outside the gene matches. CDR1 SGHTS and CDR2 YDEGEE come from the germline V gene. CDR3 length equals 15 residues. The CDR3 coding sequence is TGTGCCAGCAGCGGGACAGTCTACCCCTCCTACGAGCAGTACTTC. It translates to CASSGTVYPSYEQYF.

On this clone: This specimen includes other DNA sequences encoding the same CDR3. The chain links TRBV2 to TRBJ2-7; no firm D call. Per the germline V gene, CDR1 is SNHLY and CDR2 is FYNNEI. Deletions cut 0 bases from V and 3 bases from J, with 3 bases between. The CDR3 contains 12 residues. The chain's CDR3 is CASSEASYEQYF. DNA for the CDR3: TGTGCCAGCAGTGAAGCCAGCTACGAGCAGTACTTC.

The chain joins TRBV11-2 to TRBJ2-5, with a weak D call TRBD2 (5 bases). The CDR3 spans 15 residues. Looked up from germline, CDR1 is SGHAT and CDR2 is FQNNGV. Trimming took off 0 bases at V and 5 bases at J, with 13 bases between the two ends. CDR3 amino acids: CASSLESGGWETQYF. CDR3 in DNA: TGTGCCAGCAGCTTAGAGTCGGGCGGGTGGGAGACCCAGTACTTC.

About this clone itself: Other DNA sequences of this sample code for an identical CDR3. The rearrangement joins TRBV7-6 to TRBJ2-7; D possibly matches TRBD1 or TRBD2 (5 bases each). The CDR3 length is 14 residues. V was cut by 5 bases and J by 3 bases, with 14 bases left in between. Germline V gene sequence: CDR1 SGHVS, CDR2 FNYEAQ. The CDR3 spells CASSLGTANYEQYF. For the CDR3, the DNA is TGTGCCAGCAGCCTCGGGACGGCCAACTACGAGCAGTACTTC.